This TCR beta chain comes out of a study of blood T cell repertoires in COVID-19. Background on the study: Acute and convalescent COVID-19 specimens originated in the United States, Italy and Spain. Nucleic acid was either cDNA or gDNA, and it came from T cells, B-cell-depleted T cells, or PBMCs.

Original data processing: Reference gene primer amplification gave estimated nucleated cell counts. Method: immunoSEQ multiplex PCR; TCRdb's copy keeps in-frame clones and lacks some. That table supplies the V and J calls and clone size; D and trimming were determined from the DNA. The table has 100,000 or so clones, roughly 71% seen once. V lost 5 bases, J lost 0 bases, and 13 bases lay in between. The length of the CDR3 is 15 residues. Germline values: CDR1 SEHNR, CDR2 FQNEAQ (reference sequence). The sample holds many counts of this clone. Sequencing was done on a sample of peripheral blood. The TCR was taken from a man at least 80 years old with acute or convalescent COVID-19. The J gene is TRBJ1-1, the V gene TRBV7-9; D is possibly TRBD1 (5 bases). The CDR3 loop reads CASSPRQSLNTEAFF. For the CDR3, the DNA is TGTGCCAGCAGCCCGAGACAGAGCTTGAACACTGAAGCTTTCTTT.